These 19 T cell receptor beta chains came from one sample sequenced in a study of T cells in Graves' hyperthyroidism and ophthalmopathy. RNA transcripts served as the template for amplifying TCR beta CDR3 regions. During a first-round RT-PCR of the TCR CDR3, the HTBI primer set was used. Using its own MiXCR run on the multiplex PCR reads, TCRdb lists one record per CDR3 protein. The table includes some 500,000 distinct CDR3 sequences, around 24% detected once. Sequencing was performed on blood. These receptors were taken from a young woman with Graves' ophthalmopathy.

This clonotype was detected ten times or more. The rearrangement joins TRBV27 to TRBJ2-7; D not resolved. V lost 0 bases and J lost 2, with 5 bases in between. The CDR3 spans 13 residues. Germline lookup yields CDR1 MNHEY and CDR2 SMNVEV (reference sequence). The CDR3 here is CASSLSLAYEQYF. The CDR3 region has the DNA TGTGCCAGCAGTTTATCGCTGGCCTACGAGCAGTACTTC.

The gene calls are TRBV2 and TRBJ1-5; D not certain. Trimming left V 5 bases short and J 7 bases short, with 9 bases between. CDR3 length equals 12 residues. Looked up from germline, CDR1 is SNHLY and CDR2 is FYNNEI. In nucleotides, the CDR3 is TGTGCCAGCAGTACTGCGGGGCAGCCCCAGCATTTT. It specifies CASSTAGQPQHF.

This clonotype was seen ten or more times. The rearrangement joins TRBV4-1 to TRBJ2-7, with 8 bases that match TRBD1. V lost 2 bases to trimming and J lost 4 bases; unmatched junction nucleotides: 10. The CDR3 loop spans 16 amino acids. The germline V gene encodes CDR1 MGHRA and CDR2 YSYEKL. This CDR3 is CASSQWGSGGEYEQYF. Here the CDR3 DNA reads TGCGCCAGCAGCCAATGGGGGTCAGGGGGCGAGTACGAGCAGTACTTC.

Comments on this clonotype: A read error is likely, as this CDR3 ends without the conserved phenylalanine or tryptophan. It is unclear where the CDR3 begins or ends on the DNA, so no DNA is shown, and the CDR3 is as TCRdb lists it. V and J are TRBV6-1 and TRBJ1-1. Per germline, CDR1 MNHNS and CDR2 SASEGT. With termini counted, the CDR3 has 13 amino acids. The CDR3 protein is CAISDWRNTEACL.

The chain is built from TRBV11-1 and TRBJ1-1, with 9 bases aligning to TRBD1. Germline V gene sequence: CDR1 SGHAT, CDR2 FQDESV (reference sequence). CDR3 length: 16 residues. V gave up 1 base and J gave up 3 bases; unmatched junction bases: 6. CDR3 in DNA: TGTGCCAGCAGCTTAGACTCGGGACAGGGTTACACTGAAGCTTTCTTT. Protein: CASSLDSGQGYTEAFF. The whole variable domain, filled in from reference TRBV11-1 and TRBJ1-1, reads EAEVAQSPRYKITEKSQAVAFWCDPISGHATLYWYRQILGQGPELLVQFQDESVVDDSQLPKDRFSAERLKGVDSTLKIQPAELGDSAMYLCASSLDSGQGYTEAFFGQGTRLTVV.

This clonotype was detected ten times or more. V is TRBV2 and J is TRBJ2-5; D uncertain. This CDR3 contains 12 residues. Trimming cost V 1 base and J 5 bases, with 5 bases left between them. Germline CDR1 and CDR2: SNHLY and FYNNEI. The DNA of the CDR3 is TGTGCCAGCAGTGAAGGTTGGGAGACCCAGTACTTC. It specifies CASSEGWETQYF.

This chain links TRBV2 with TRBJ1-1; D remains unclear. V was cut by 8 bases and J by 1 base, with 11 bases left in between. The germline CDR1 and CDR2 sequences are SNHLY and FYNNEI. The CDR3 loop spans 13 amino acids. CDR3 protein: CASSTKTNTEAFF. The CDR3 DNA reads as TGTGCCAGCTCTACGAAAACGAACACTGAAGCTTTCTTT. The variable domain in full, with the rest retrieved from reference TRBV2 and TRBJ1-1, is EPEVTQTPSHQVTQMGQEVILRCVPISNHLYFYWYRQILGQKVEFLVSFYNNEISEKSEIFDDQFSVERPDGSNFTLKIRSTKLEDSAMYFCASSTKTNTEAFFGQGTRLTVV.

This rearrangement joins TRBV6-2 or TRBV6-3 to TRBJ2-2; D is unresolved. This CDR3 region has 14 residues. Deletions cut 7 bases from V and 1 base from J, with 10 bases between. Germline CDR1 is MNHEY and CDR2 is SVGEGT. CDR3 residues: CASTNGRNTGELFF. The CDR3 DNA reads TGTGCCAGCACCAACGGGCGGAACACCGGGGAGCTGTTTTTT.

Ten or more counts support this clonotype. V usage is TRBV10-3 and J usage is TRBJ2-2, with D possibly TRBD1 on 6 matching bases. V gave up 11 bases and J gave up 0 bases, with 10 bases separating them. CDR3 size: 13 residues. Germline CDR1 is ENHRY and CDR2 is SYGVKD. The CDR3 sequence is CAARDTNTGELFF. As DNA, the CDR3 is TGTGCCGCCCGGGACACGAACACCGGGGAGCTGTTTTTT.

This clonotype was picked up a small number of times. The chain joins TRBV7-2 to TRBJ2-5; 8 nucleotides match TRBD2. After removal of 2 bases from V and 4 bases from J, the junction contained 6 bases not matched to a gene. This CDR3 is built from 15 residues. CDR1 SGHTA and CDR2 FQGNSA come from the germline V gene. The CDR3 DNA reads TGTGCCAGCAGCTTAAGCGGGAGATGGGTAGAGACCCAGTACTTC. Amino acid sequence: CASSLSGRWVETQYF. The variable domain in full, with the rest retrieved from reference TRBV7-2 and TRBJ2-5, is GAGVSQSPSNKVTEKGKDVELRCDPISGHTALYWYRQSLGQGLEFLIYFQGNSAPDKSGLPSDRFSAERTGGSVSTLTIQRTQQEDSAVYLCASSLSGRWVETQYFGPGTRLLVL.

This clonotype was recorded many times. The CDR3 sequence: CASSLQGANGYTF. CDR3 coding DNA: TGTGCCAGCAGCCTACAGGGGGCGAATGGCTACACCTTC. V and J are TRBV6-5 and TRBJ1-2; 9 nucleotides line up with TRBD1. The CDR3 length is 13 residues. The V gene's germline CDR1 is MNHEY and CDR2 SVGAGI. With V trimmed by 6 bases and J by 6 bases, 5 bases remained unmatched.

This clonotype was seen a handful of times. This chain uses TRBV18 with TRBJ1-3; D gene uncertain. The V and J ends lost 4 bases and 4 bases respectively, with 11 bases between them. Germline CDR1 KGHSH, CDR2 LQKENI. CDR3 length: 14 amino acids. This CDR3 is CASSQDHAGNTIYF. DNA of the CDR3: TGTGCCAGCTCACAAGACCACGCAGGAAACACCATATATTTT.

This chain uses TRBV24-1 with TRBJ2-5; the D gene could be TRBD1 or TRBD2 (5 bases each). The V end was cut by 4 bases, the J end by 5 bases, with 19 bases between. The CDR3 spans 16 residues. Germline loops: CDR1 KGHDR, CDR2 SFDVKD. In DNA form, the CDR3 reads TGTGCCACCAGTGACTCGGGGCGGAGGCAGGATGAGACCCAGTACTTC. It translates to CATSDSGRRQDETQYF.

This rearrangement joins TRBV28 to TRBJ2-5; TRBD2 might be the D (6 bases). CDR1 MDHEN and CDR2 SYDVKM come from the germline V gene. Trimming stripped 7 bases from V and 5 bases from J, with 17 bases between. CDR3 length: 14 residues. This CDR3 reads CASKVGSSGETQYF. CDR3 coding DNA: TGTGCCAGCAAGGTCGGGAGTTCAGGGGAGACCCAGTACTTC.

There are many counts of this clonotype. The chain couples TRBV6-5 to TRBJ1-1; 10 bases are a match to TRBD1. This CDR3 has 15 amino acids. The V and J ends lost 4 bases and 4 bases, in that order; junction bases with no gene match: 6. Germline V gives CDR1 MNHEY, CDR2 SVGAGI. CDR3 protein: CASSSRQGASTEAFF. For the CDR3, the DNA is TGTGCCAGCAGTTCCAGACAGGGGGCATCCACTGAAGCTTTCTTT.

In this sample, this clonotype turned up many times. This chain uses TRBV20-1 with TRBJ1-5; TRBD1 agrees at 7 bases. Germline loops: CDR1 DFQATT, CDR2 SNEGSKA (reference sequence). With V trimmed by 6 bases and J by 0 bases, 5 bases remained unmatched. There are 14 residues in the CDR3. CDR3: CSAMDRHSNQPQHF. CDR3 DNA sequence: TGCAGTGCCATGGACAGGCATAGCAATCAGCCCCAGCATTTT.

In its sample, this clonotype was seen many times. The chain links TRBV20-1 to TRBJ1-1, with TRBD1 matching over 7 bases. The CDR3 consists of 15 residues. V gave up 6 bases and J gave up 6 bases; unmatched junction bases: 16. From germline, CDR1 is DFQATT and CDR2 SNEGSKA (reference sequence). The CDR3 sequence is CSAPTRQGFISEAFF. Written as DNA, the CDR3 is TGCAGTGCCCCTACCAGACAGGGATTTATCTCTGAAGCTTTCTTT.

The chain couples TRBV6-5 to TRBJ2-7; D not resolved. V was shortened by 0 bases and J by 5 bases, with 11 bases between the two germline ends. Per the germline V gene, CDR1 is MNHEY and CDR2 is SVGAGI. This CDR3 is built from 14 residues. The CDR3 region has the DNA TGTGCCAGCAGTTACTCGAGCTACAACCACGAGCAGTACTTC. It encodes CASSYSSYNHEQYF.

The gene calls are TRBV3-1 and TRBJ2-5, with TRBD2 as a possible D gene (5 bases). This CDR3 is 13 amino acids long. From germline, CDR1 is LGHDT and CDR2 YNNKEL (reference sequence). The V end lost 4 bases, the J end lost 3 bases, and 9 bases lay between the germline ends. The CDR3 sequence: CASSLRAEETQYF. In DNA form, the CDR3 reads TGTGCCAGCAGCCTGCGGGCAGAAGAGACCCAGTACTTC.